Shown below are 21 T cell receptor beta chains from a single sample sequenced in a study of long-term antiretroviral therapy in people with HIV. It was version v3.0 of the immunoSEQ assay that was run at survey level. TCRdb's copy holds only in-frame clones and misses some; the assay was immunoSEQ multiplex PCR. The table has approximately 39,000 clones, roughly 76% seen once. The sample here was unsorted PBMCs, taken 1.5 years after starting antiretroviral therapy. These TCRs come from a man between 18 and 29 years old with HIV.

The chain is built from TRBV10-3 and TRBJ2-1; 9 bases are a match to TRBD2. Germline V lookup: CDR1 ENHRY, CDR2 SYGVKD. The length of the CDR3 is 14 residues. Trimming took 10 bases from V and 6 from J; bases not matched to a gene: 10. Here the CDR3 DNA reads TGTGCCACCGCCGGGCGGGAGGGCTCCAATGAGCAGTTCTTC. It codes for CATAGREGSNEQFF.

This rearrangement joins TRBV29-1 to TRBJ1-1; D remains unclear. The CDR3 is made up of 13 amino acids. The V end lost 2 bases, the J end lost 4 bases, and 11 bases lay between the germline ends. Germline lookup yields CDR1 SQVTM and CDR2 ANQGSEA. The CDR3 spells CSVEQDYFTEAFF. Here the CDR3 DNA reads TGCAGCGTTGAACAGGACTATTTCACTGAAGCTTTCTTT.

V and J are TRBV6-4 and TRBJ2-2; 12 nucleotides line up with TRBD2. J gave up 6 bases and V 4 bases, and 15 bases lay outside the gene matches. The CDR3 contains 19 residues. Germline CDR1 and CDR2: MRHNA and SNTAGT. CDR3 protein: CASSAQPFKLAGGSGELFF. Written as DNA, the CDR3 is TGTGCCAGCAGTGCCCAACCTTTTAAACTAGCGGGAGGTTCCGGGGAGCTGTTTTTT.

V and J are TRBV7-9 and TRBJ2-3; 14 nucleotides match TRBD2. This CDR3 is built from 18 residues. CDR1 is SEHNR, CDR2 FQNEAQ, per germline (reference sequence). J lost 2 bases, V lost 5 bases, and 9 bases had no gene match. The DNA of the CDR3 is TGTGCCAGCAGCGTGAGAAAGGGACTAGCGGGAGACACAGATACGCAGTATTTT. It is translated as CASSVRKGLAGDTDTQYF.

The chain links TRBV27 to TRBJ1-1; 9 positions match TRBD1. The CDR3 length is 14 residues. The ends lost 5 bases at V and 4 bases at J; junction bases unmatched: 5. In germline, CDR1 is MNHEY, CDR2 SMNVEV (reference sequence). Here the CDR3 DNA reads TGTGCCAGCAGTGCCGTGACAGGGGGCACTGAAGCTTTCTTT. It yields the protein CASSAVTGGTEAFF.

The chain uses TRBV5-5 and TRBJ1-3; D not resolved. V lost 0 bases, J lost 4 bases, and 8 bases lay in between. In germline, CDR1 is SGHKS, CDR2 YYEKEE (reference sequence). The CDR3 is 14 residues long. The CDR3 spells CASSLGHAGNTIYF. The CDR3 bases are TGTGCCAGCAGCTTGGGGCACGCCGGAAACACCATATATTTT.

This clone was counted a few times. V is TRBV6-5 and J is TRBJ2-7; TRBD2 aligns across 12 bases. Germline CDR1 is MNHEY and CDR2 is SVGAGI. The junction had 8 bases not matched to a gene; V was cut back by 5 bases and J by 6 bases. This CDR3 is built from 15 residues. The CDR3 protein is CASSHRTSGNGEQYF. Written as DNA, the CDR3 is TGTGCCAGCAGTCACAGGACTAGCGGGAACGGCGAGCAGTACTTC.

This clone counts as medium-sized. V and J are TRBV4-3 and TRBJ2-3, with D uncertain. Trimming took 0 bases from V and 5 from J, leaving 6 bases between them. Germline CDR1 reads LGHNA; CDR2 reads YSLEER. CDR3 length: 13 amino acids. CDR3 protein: CASSQDRVDTQYF. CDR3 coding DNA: TGCGCCAGCAGCCAAGATCGAGTAGATACGCAGTATTTT.

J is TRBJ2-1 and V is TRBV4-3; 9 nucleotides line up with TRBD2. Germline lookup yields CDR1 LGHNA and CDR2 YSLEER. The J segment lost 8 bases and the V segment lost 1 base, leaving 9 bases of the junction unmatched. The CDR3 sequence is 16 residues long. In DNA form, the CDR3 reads TGCGCCAGCAGCCAAGTCAGGCTAGCGGGATACGATGAGCAGTTCTTC. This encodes CASSQVRLAGYDEQFF.

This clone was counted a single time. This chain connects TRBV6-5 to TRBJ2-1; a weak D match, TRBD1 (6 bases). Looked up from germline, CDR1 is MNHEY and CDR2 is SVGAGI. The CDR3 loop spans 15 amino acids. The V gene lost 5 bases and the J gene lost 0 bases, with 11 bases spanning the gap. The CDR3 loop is CASSPDRSSYNEQFF. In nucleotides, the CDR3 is TGTGCCAGCAGTCCGGACAGAAGCTCCTACAATGAGCAGTTCTTC.

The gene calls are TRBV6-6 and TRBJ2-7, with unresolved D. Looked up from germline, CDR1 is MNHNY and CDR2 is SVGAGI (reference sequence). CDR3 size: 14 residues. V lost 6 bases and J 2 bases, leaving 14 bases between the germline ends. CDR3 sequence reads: CASRNPGLPYEQYF. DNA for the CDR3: TGTGCCAGCAGAAATCCCGGGCTTCCCTACGAGCAGTACTTC.

The CDR3 is CAWSPGGRPPGELFF. The CDR3 DNA reads as TGTGCCTGGTCCCCGGGGGGGAGACCCCCCGGGGAGCTGTTTTTT. V gene TRBV30 combines with J gene TRBJ2-2, with 8 nucleotides matching TRBD2. With V trimmed by 5 bases and J by 6 bases, 11 bases remained unmatched. CDR3 length: 15 amino acids. The germline V gene encodes CDR1 GTSNPN and CDR2 SVGIG (reference sequence).

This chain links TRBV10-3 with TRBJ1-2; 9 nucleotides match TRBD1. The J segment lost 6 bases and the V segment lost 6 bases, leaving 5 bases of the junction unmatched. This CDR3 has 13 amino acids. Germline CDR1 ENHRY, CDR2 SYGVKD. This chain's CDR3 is CAISQQGADGYTF. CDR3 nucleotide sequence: TGTGCCATCAGCCAACAGGGGGCGGATGGCTACACCTTC.

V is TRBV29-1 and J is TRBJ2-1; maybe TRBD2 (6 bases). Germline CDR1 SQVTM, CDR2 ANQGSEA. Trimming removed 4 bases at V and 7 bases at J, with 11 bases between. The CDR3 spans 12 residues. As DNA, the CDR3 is TGCAGCGTTGGGCAGGGAGGTAATGAGCAGTTCTTC. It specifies CSVGQGGNEQFF.

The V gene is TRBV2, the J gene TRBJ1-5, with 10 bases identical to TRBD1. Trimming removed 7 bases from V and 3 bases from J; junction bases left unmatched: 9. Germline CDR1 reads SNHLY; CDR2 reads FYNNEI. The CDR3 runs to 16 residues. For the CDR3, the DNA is TGTGCCAGCACCTCCGGGGACAGGGGTTACAATCAGCCCCAGCATTTT. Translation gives CASTSGDRGYNQPQHF.

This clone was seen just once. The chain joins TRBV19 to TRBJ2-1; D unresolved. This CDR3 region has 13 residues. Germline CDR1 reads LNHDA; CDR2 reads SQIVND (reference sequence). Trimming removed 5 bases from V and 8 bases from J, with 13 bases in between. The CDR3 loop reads CASSLASRDEQFF. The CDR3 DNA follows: TGTGCCAGTAGTTTGGCGTCTAGAGATGAGCAGTTCTTC.

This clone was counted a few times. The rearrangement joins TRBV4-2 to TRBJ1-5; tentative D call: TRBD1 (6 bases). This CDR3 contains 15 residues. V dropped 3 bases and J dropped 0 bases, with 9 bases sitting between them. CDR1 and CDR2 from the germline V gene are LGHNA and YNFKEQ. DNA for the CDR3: TGTGCCAGCAGCCAGGACAGCCTTAGCAATCAGCCCCAGCATTTT. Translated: CASSQDSLSNQPQHF.

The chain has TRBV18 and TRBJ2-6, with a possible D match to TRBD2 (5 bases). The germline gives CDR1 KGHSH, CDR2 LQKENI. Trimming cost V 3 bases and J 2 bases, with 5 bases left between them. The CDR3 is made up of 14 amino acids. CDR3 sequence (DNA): TGTGCCAGCTCACCCGGGACTGGGGCCAACGTCCTGACTTTC. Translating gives CASSPGTGANVLTF.

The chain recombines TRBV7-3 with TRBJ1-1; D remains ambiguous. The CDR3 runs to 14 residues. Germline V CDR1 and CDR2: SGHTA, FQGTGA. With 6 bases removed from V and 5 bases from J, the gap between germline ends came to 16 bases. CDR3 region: CASRRRGGDTEAFF. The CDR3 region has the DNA TGTGCCAGCAGGAGACGCGGTGGGGATACTGAAGCTTTCTTT.

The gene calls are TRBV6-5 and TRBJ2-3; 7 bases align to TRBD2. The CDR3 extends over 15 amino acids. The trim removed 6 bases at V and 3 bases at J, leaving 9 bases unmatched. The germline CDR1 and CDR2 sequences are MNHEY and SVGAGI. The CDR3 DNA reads TGTGCCAGCAGCCACTCGGGGGGAGGGACAGATACGCAGTATTTT. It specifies CASSHSGGGTDTQYF.

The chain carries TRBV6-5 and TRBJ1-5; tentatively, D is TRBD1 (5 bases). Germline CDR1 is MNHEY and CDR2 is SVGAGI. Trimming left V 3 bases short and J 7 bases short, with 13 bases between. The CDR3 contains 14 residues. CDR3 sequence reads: CASSYLGGGQPQHF. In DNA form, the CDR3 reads TGTGCCAGCAGTTATCTCGGGGGAGGGCAGCCCCAGCATTTT.